The 8 T cell receptor beta chains in this list originate from one sample, sequenced in a study of OX40 agonist ivuxolimab in advanced cancers. The data were produced by immunoSEQ multiplex PCR, yet TCRdb's version contains in-frame clones alone and is incomplete. This table has about 41,000 clones, just under 90% appearing once. Sequencing was performed on CD4+ or CD8+ T cells sorted from blood, taken in a trial of the OX40 agonist ivuxolimab. Receptors were obtained from an adult with an advanced solid tumor such as melanoma, head and neck, liver or kidney cancer.

The J gene is TRBJ2-1, the V gene TRBV7-2; 12 positions match TRBD2. V lost 5 bases to trimming and J lost 10 bases; unmatched junction nucleotides: 9. Per the germline V gene, CDR1 is SGHTA and CDR2 is FQGNSA. The CDR3 has 15 amino acids. CDR3 residues: CASSTSSGGAREQFF. The CDR3 DNA is TGTGCCAGCAGCACATCTAGCGGGGGGGCCAGGGAGCAGTTCTTC.

J is TRBJ2-5 and V is TRBV28; 9 positions agree with TRBD1. Germline CDR1 is MDHEN and CDR2 is SYDVKM. The CDR3 runs to 15 residues. The J segment lost 5 bases and the V segment lost 2 bases, leaving 6 bases of the junction unmatched. CDR3 residues: CASSLSSQGAETQYF. The CDR3 region has the DNA TGTGCCAGCAGTTTAAGTTCACAGGGGGCGGAGACCCAGTACTTC.

The V call is TRBV20-1, the J call TRBJ2-5; D is unclear. Trimming removed 6 bases from V and 5 bases from J, with 7 bases in between. Germline V lookup: CDR1 DFQATT, CDR2 SNEGSKA (reference sequence). The CDR3 spans 10 residues. CDR3 region: CSAPVETQYF. In nucleotides, the CDR3 is TGCAGTGCCCCGGTGGAGACCCAGTACTTC.

V and J are TRBV5-1 and TRBJ2-7; 8 bases align to TRBD2. The CDR3 extends over 18 amino acids. With V trimmed by 4 bases and J by 1 base, 16 bases remained unmatched. CDR1 and CDR2 (germline): SGHRS, YFSETQ. CDR3 DNA: TGCGCCAGCAGCCCAGTAGGAGGTAGCGGGGATTTTTCCTACGAGCAGTACTTC. Its protein product is CASSPVGGSGDFSYEQYF. Based on the CDR3 plus reference TRBV5-1 and TRBJ2-7, the full variable domain is KAGVTQTPRYLIKTRGQQVTLSCSPISGHRSVSWYQQTPGQGLQFLFEYFSETQRNKGNFPGRFSGRQFSNSRSEMNVSTLELGDSALYLCASSPVGGSGDFSYEQYFGPGTRLTVT.

J is TRBJ2-2 and V is TRBV2; tentative D call: TRBD1 (5 bases). The CDR3 consists of 14 residues. Germline V gene data show CDR1 as SNHLY and CDR2 as FYNNEI. V was shortened by 6 bases and J by 3 bases, with 11 bases between the two germline ends. The CDR3: CASRARVDTGELFF. The CDR3 nucleotides read TGTGCCAGCAGGGCCAGGGTGGACACCGGGGAGCTGTTTTTT. Full variable domain (remainder filled in from reference TRBV2 and TRBJ2-2): EPEVTQTPSHQVTQMGQEVILRCVPISNHLYFYWYRQILGQKVEFLVSFYNNEISEKSEIFDDQFSVERPDGSNFTLKIRSTKLEDSAMYFCASRARVDTGELFFGEGSRLTVL.

The chain recombines TRBV5-1 with TRBJ2-3; D remains ambiguous. CDR1 SGHRS and CDR2 YFSETQ come from the germline V gene. V lost 6 bases to trimming and J lost 3 bases, with 11 bases between them. The CDR3 runs to 13 residues. The CDR3, as DNA: TGCGCCAGCAACCGCGGTGGGACAGATACGCAGTATTTT. This translates into CASNRGGTDTQYF.

This chain joins TRBV5-4 and TRBJ1-6, with D unresolved. Trimming cost V 0 bases and J 7 bases, with 11 bases left between them. CDR3 length: 15 amino acids. CDR1 and CDR2 (germline): SGHNT, YYREEE (reference sequence). CDR3 bases: TGTGCCAGCAGCTTGGATGTTAGGGTGAATTCACCCCTCCACTTT. Its translation: CASSLDVRVNSPLHF.

The chain has TRBV25-1 and TRBJ2-3; a possible D gene is TRBD2 (5 bases). Trimming stripped 6 bases from V and 2 bases from J, with 12 bases between. There are 14 residues in the CDR3. Germline V gene data show CDR1 as MGHDK and CDR2 as SYGVNS. The chain's CDR3 is CASRDWLDTDTQYF. In DNA, the CDR3 is TGTGCCAGCAGGGACTGGCTCGACACAGATACGCAGTATTTT. Complete variable domain (other parts from reference TRBV25-1 and TRBJ2-3): EADIYQTPRYLVIGTGKKITLECSQTMGHDKMYWYQQDPGMELHLIHYSYGVNSTEKGDLSSESTVSRIRTEHFPLTLESARPSHTSQYLCASRDWLDTDTQYFGPGTRLTVL.